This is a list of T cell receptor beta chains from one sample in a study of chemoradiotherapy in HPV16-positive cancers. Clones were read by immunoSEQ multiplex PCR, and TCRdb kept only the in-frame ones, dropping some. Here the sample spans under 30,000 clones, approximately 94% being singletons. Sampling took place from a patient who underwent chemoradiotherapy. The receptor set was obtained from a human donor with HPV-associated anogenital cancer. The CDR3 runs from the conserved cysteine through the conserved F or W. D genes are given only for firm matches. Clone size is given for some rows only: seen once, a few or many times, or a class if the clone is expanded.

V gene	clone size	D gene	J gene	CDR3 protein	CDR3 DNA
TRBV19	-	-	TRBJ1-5	CASRSLSGNQPQHF	TGTGCCAGTAGATCCTTGAGTGGGAATCAGCCCCAGCATTTT
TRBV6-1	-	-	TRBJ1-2	CASSRPTNYGYTF	TGTGCCAGCAGTCGTCCGACTAACTATGGCTACACCTTC
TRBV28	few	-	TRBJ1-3	CASSLNGFSGNTIYF	TGTGCCAGCAGTTTGAACGGGTTTTCGGGAAACACCATATATTTT
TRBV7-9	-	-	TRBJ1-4	CASQPGRSNEKLFF	TGTGCCAGCCAGCCCGGACGGAGTAATGAAAAACTGTTTTTT
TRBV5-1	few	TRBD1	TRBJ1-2	CASKRQGGYGGYTF	TGCGCCAGCAAGCGACAGGGGGGGTATGGTGGCTACACCTTC
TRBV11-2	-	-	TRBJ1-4	CASSLVRKDWSREKLFF	TGTGCCAGCAGCTTAGTCCGAAAGGATTGGTCACGCGAAAAACTGTTTTTT
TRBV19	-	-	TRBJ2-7	CASSSIDREAEQYF	TGTGCCAGTAGCAGTATAGACAGGGAGGCCGAGCAGTACTTC
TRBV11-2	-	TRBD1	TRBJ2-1	CASRRTGNEQFF	TGTGCCAGCAGAAGGACAGGGAATGAGCAGTTCTTC
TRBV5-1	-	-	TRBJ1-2	CASSLGSFYTF	TGCGCCAGCAGCTTGGGTTCATTCTACACCTTC
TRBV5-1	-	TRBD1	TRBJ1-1	CASSLDPTGALNTEAFF	TGCGCCAGCAGCTTGGACCCGACAGGGGCGCTGAACACTGAAGCTTTCTTT
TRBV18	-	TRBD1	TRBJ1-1	CASSPVTGEEVAFF	TGTGCCAGCTCACCGGTGACAGGGGAGGAAGTGGCTTTCTTT
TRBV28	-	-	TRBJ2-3	CASTANMLRTDTQYF	TGTGCCAGCACCGCGAATATGCTCCGCACAGATACGCAGTATTTT
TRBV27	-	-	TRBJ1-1	CASSWEMNTEAFF	TGTGCCAGCAGTTGGGAAATGAACACTGAAGCTTTCTTT
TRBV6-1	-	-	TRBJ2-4	CASSEGVWEVGAKNIQYF	TGTGCCAGCAGTGAAGGGGTGTGGGAGGTGGGGGCCAAAAACATTCAGTACTTC
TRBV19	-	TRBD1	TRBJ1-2	CASSTRQGRANYGYTF	TGTGCCAGTAGTACCCGACAGGGGCGAGCTAACTATGGCTACACCTTC
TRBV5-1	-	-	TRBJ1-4	CASSLLNPNEKLFF	TGCGCCAGCAGCTTGCTAAACCCCAATGAAAAACTGTTTTTT
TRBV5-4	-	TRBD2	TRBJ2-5	CAITLAGGPAETQYF	TGTGCCATCACCTTAGCGGGGGGCCCAGCGGAGACCCAGTACTTC
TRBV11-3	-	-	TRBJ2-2	CASSLSRGGMGTGELFF	TGTGCCAGCAGCTTATCCAGGGGCGGGATGGGCACCGGGGAGCTGTTTTTT
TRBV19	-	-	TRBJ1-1	CASGPRGPRGAFF	TGTGCCAGTGGTCCCCGGGGCCCGAGAGGGGCTTTCTTT
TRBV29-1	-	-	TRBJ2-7	CSVEGSRGGTYEQYF	TGCAGCGTTGAGGGCTCCAGGGGGGGAACCTACGAGCAGTACTTC
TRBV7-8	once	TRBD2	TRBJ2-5	CASSSSGGGETQYF	TGTGCCAGCAGCTCTAGCGGGGGAGGGGAGACCCAGTACTTC
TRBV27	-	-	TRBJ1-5	CASSLSWSDQPQHF	TGTGCCAGCAGTTTATCTTGGAGCGACCAGCCCCAGCATTTT
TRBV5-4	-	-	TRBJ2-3	CASSLSWQASTDTQYF	TGTGCCAGCAGCTTGTCGTGGCAAGCTAGCACAGATACGCAGTATTTT
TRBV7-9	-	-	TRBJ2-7	CASSAIREQYF	TGTGCCAGCAGCGCGATTCGGGAGCAGTACTTC
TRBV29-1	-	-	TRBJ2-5	CSVARDLQETQYF	TGCAGCGTTGCTCGGGACCTACAGGAGACCCAGTACTTC
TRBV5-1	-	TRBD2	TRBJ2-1	CASSYAGLAGVYNEQFF	TGCGCCAGCAGCTACGCGGGACTAGCGGGCGTTTACAATGAGCAGTTCTTC
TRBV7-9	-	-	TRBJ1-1	CASSYRDTNTEAFF	TGTGCCAGCAGCTACCGGGACACCAACACTGAAGCTTTCTTT
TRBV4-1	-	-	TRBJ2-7	CASSQVDRPSSYEQYF	TGCGCCAGCAGCCAAGTTGACCGGCCTAGCTCCTACGAGCAGTACTTC
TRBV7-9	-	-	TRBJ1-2	CASSVEVYGYTF	TGTGCCAGCAGCGTAGAGGTTTATGGCTACACCTTC
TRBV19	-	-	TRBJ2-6	CASSINGNGANVLTF	TGTGCCAGTAGTATAAACGGAAACGGGGCCAACGTCCTGACTTTC
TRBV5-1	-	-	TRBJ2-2	CASSRESGELFF	TGCGCCAGCAGTCGGGAGTCCGGGGAGCTGTTTTTT
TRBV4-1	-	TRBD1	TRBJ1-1	CASSPTGVNTEAFF	TGCGCCAGCAGCCCAACAGGGGTGAACACTGAAGCTTTCTTT
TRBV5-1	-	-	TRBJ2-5	CASSPGVVIQETQYF	TGCGCCAGCAGCCCGGGGGTGGTTATCCAAGAGACCCAGTACTTC
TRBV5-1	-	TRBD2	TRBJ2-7	CASSLGLAETYEQYF	TGCGCCAGCAGCTTGGGACTAGCGGAGACTTACGAGCAGTACTTC
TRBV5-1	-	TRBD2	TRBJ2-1	CASSPLTSGSDYNEQFF	TGCGCCAGCAGCCCCTTGACTAGCGGGAGCGATTACAATGAGCAGTTCTTC
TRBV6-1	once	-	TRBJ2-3	CASRQGPLGTDTQYF	TGTGCCAGCAGGCAGGGCCCCCTCGGCACAGATACGCAGTATTTT
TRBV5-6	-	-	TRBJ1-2	CASTNPSAGNYGYTF	TGTGCCAGCACCAACCCCTCAGCCGGGAACTATGGCTACACCTTC
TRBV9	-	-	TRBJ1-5	CASSVVDGGGNNQPQHF	TGTGCCAGCAGCGTAGTTGACGGGGGGGGAAACAATCAGCCCCAGCATTTT
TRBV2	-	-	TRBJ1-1	CASSLQRMNTEAFF	TGTGCCAGCAGCCTTCAGAGGATGAACACTGAAGCTTTCTTT
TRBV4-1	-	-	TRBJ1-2	CASRPSQTRGKEDGYTF	TGCGCCAGCAGACCCAGCCAGACAAGGGGCAAAGAGGATGGCTACACCTTC
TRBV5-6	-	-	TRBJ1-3	CASSLGGGGNTIYF	TGTGCCAGCAGCTTGGGGGGCGGAGGAAACACCATATATTTT
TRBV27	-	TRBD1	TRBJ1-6	CASTGGRSNSPLHF	TGTGCCAGTACAGGGGGCCGCTCGAATTCACCCCTCCACTTT
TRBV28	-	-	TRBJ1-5	CASSLDSNQPQHF	TGTGCCAGCAGTTTGGATAGCAATCAGCCCCAGCATTTT
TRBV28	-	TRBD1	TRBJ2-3	CASSDREDTQYF	TGTGCCAGCAGCGACAGGGAAGATACGCAGTATTTT
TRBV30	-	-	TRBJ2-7	CAWNRPRDGIYEQYF	TGTGCCTGGAACCGACCAAGGGACGGCATCTACGAGCAGTACTTC
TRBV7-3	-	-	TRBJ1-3	CASSLGPGGNTIYF	TGTGCCAGCAGCTTAGGTCCGGGTGGAAACACCATATATTTT
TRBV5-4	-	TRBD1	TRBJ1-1	CASRWPGQGDTEAFF	TGTGCCAGCAGATGGCCGGGACAGGGGGACACTGAAGCTTTCTTT
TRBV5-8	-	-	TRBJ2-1	CASSVDTSYNEQFF	TGTGCCAGCAGCGTGGACACTTCCTACAATGAGCAGTTCTTC
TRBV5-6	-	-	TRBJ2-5	CASSSLRQGKETQYF	TGTGCCAGCAGCTCCCTCCGGCAGGGCAAAGAGACCCAGTACTTC
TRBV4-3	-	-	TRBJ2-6	CASSQESPGYSGANVLTF	TGCGCCAGCAGCCAAGAGTCCCCAGGCTACTCTGGGGCCAACGTCCTGACTTTC
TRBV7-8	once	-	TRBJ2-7	CASSLEIPYEQYF	TGTGCCAGCAGCTTAGAAATCCCCTACGAGCAGTACTTC
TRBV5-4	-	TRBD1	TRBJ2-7	CASSGGQTYEQYF	TGTGCCAGCAGCGGGGGACAGACTTACGAGCAGTACTTC
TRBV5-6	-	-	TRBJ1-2	CASSSPGDYGYTF	TGTGCCAGCAGCTCGCCAGGGGACTATGGCTACACCTTC
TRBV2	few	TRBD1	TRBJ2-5	CASSGGGGRGETQYF	TGTGCCAGCAGTGGGGGCGGAGGCAGGGGGGAGACCCAGTACTTC
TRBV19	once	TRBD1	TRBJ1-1	CASRRPGQAMNTEAFF	TGTGCCAGTAGAAGGCCGGGACAGGCGATGAACACTGAAGCTTTCTTT